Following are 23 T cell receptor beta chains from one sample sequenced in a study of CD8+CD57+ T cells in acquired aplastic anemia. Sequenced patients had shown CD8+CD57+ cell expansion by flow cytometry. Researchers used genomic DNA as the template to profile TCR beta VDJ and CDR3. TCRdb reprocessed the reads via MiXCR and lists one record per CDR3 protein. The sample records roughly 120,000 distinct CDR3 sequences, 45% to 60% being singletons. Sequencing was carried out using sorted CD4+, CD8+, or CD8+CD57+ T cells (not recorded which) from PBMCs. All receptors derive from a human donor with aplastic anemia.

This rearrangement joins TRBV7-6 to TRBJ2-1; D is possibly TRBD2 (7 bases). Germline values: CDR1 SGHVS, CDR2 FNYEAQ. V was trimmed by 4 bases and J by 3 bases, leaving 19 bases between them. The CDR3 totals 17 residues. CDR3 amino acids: CASSSAGVGAVYNEQFF. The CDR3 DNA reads TGTGCCAGCAGCTCCGCGGGGGTGGGGGCGGTCTACAATGAGCAGTTCTTC.

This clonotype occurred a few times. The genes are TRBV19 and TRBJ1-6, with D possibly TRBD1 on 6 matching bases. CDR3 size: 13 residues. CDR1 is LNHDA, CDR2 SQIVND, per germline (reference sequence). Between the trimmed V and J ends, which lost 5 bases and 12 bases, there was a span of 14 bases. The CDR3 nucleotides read TGTGCCAGTAGTCACGGACAGAGACAACCCCTCCACTTT. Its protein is CASSHGQRQPLHF. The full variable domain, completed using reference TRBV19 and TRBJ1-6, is DGGITQSPKYLFRKEGQNVTLSCEQNLNHDAMYWYRQDPGQGLRLIYYSQIVNDFQKGDIAEGYSVSREKKESFPLTVTSAQKNPTAFYLCASSHGQRQPLHFGNGTRLTVT.

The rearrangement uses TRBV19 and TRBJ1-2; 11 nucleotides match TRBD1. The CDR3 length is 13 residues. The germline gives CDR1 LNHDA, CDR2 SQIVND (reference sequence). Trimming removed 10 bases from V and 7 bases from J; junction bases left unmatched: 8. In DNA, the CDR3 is TGTGCCATTCGGGGACAGGGGGGTCGTGGCTACACCTTC. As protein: CAIRGQGGRGYTF.

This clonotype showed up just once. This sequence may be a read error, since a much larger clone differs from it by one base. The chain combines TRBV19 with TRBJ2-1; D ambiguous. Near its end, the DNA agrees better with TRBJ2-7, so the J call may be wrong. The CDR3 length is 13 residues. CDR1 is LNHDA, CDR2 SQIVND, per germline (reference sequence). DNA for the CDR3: TGTGCCAATAGTAGTTCGCTCTACAATGAGCAGTACTTC. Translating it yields CANSSSLYNEQYF.

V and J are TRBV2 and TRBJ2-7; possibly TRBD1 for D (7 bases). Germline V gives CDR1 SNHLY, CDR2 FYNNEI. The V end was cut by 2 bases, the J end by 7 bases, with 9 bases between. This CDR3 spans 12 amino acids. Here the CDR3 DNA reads TGTGCCAGCAGTGAACAGGGGGGTGAGCAGTACTTC. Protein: CASSEQGGEQYF. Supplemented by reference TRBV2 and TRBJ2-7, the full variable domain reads EPEVTQTPSHQVTQMGQEVILRCVPISNHLYFYWYRQILGQKVEFLVSFYNNEISEKSEIFDDQFSVERPDGSNFTLKIRSTKLEDSAMYFCASSEQGGEQYFGPGTRLTVT.

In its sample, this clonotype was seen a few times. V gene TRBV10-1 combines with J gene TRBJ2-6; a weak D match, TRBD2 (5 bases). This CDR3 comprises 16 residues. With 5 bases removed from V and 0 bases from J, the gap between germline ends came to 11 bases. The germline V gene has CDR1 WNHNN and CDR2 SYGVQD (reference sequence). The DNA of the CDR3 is TGCGCCAGCAGTAGTGGCGGGCCCTCTGGGGCCAACGTCCTGACTTTC. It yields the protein CASSSGGPSGANVLTF.

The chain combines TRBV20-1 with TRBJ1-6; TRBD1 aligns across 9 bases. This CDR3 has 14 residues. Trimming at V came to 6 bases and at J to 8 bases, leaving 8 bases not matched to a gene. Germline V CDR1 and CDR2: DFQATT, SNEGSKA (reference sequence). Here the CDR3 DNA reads TGCAGTGCCCGTACAGGGGGCACTGATTCACCCCTCCACTTT. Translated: CSARTGGTDSPLHF.

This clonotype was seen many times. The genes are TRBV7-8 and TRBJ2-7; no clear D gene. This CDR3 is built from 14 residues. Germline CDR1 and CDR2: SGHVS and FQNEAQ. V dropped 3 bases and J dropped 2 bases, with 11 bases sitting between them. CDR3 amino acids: CASSLKQEPYEQYF. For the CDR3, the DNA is TGTGCCAGCAGCTTGAAGCAGGAGCCCTACGAGCAGTACTTC.

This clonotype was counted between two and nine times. The CDR3 loop reads CSAPLAGGREQYF. CDR3 in DNA: TGCAGTGCTCCCTTAGCGGGGGGGCGAGAGCAGTACTTC. The rearrangement joins TRBV20-1 to TRBJ2-7, with 11 bases identical to TRBD2. The germline gives CDR1 DFQATT, CDR2 SNEGSKA (reference sequence). Unmatched junction bases numbered 7, after V lost 5 bases and J lost 7 bases. CDR3 size: 13 residues.

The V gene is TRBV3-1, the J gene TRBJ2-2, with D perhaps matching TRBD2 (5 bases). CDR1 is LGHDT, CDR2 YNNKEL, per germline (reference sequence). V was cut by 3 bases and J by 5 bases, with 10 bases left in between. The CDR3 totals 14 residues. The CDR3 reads CASSQLAGTGELFF. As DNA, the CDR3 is TGTGCCAGCAGCCAGCTAGCAGGAACCGGGGAGCTGTTTTTT.

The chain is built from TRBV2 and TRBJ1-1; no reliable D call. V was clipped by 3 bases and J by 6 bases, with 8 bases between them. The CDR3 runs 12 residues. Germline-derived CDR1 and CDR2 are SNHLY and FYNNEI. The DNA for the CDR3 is TGTGCCAGCAGTGACGGGGTCGCTGAAGCTTTCTTT. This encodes CASSDGVAEAFF.

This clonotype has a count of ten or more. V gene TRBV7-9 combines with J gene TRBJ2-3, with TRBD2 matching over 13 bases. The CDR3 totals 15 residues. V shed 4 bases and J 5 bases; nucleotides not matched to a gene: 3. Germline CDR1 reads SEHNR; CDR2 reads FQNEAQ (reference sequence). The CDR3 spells CASSSLAGGGDTQYF. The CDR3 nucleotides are TGTGCCAGCAGCTCACTAGCGGGGGGGGGAGATACGCAGTATTTT.

CDR3 nucleotide sequence: TGCAGTGCTAGAGGGGACAGGGGGCGACCGTCCTACGAGCAGTACTTC. Amino acid sequence: CSARGDRGRPSYEQYF. The chain couples TRBV20-1 to TRBJ2-7; 12 positions agree with TRBD1. The CDR3 contains 16 residues. The V and J ends lost 1 base and 1 base, in that order; junction bases with no gene match: 5. Germline V lookup: CDR1 DFQATT, CDR2 SNEGSKA (reference sequence).

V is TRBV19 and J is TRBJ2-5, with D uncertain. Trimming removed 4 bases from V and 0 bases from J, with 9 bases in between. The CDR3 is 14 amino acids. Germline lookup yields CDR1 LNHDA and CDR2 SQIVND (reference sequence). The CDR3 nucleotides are TGTGCCAGTAGTAAAAGACGGGACCAAGAGACCCAGTACTTC. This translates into CASSKRRDQETQYF.

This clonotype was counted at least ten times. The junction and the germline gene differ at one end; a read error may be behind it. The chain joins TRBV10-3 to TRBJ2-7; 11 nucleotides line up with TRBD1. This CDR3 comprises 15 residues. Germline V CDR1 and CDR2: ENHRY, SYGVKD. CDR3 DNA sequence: TGTGCCAGCAGTGAGACTGGGACAGGGGGCTACGAGCAGTACTTC. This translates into CASSETGTGGYEQYF.

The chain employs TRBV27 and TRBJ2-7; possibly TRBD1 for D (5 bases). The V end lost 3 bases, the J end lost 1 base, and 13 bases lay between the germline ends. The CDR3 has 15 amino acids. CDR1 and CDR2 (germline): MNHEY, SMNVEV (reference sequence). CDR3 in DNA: TGTGCCAGCAGTTTGAGCAGGGCCCTTTCCTACGAGCAGTACTTC. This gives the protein CASSLSRALSYEQYF.

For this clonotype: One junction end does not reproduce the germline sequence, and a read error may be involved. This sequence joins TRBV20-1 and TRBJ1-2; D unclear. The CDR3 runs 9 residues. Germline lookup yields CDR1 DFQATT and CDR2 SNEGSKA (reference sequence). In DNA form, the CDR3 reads TGCATTGCTAACTATGGCTACACCTTC. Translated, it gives CIANYGYTF.

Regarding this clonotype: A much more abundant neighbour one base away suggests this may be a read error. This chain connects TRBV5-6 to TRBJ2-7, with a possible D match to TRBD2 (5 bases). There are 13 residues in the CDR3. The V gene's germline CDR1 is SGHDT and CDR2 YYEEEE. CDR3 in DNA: TGTACCAGCAGCCACCCGGGGACCTACGAGCAGTACTTC. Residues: CTSSHPGTYEQYF.

Here the CDR3 reads CASRTDRGYAFF. As DNA, the CDR3 is TGTGCCAGTAGGACAGACAGGGGGTATGCTTTCTTT. J is TRBJ1-1 and V is TRBV19, with TRBD1 matching over 9 bases. Germline trimming cut 6 bases from V and 11 bases from J; bases unmatched to any gene: 7. This CDR3 spans 12 amino acids. CDR1 LNHDA and CDR2 SQIVND come from the germline V gene (reference sequence).

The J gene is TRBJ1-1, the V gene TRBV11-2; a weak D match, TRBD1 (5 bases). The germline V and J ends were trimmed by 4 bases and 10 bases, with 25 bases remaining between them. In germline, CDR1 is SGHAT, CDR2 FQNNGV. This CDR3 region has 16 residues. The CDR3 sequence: CASSSISSGRGSGAFF. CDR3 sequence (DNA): TGTGCCAGCAGCTCAATTTCGTCCGGTCGGGGCTCGGGAGCTTTCTTT.

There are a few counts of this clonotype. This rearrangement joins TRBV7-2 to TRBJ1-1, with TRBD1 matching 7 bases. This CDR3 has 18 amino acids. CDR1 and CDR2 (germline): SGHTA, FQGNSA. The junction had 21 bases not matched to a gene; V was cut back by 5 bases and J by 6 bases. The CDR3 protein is CASSPFGLLVQGIAEAFF. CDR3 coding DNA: TGTGCCAGCAGCCCATTCGGACTCCTCGTACAGGGGATCGCTGAAGCTTTCTTT.

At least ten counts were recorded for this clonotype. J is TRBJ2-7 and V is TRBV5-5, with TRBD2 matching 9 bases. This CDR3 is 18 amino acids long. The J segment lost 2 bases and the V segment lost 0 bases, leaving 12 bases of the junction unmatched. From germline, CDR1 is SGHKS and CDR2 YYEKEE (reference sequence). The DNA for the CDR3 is TGTGCCAGCAGCTTGGACGCGGGAGGGCCCTTTCAAGCCTACGAGCAGTACTTC. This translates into CASSLDAGGPFQAYEQYF.

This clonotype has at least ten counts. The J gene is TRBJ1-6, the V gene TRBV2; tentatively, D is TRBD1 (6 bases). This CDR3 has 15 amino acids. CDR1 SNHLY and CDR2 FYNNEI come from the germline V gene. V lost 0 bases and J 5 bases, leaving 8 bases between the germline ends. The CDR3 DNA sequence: TGTGCCAGCAGTGAAGCGGACAGCAATAATTCACCCCTCCACTTT. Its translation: CASSEADSNNSPLHF.